This T cell receptor beta chain was obtained from a study of cytomegalovirus exposure and HLA in healthy donors (dated by TCRdb to about 2017). In terms of the full investigation: An earlier analysis of some 600 of the donors reported 250 to 350 Gb of sequence data and some 110 million unique TCR beta sequences obtained from approximately 180 million T cells. An early release that covered some 640 HLA-typed donors contained approximately 300 gigabases of sequencing data and tens of millions of unique TCR sequences. The genetic ancestry cluster associated with self-reported Caucasian donors included roughly 84% of the approximately 430 genotyped donors. The study was designed to test whether signatures of past pathogen exposure could be identified by cataloging public T cell receptors. Using immunosequencing, the study profiled T cell repertoires from 500 to 800 subjects and related those repertoires to cytomegalovirus serostatus. A separate validation cohort of approximately 130 different subjects was used in addition to the 666-subject first cohort. To predict cytomegalovirus infection status, the study combined high-throughput TCR immunosequencing, statistical association of individual TCRs with disease status, and machine learning. A later analysis re-examined previously published TCR beta repertoires from 610 or so donors and added high-resolution HLA genotyping to investigate patterns of TCR occurrence. The later analysis used no new phenotypic data to find candidate immune exposures, relying instead on TCR beta sequences and their occurrence across donors. An earlier analysis of several hundred of the donors used high-throughput TCR beta sequencing to judge whether each TCR beta V gene segment behaved as functional or pseudogenic. Donor age, sex, ethnicity and CMV serostatus were compiled alongside the repertoire data. Genome-wide SNP genotypes for about 65% of the roughly 700 donors were used in a later genetic analysis, which treated that subset as a discovery cohort. Every discovery cohort repertoire had been produced on one sequencing platform. HLA typing included class I and class II loci at four-digit resolution. The number of donors typed differed by locus, with about 629-630 for A, B, C, DRB1 and DQB1, around 520 for DQA1, 600 to 610 for DPA1, and some 440 for DPB1. Because of strong linkage in the cohort, roughly five DR-DQ haplotypes were treated as single units for association and clustering. Among roughly 400 genotyped donors of the cohort, an average of about 240,000 unique TCR beta nucleotide sequences were sequenced per donor, roughly 20% of them non-productive. The research as a whole found: Across donors, most TCR sequences were observed very rarely, whereas some public TCRs were present in many individuals. Three of the identified cytomegalovirus-associated TCR beta chains were confirmed in vitro to be specific for cytomegalovirus antigens. A group of highly shared sequence variants was considered likely to be a technical artifact of the sequencing pipeline. Most CMV-associated TCR beta chains appeared to be HLA-restricted in a later analysis, and the HLA associations seemed to be driven largely by CMV exposure. In both the original and validation cohorts, the classifier was reported to diagnose cytomegalovirus status with high specificity and sensitivity. In a later analysis, 15,000 to 20,000 TCR beta sequences were associated with specific HLA alleles at a false discovery rate of 0.05. Some IMGT-functional V segments, including TRBV6-2 and TRBV6-3, could not be distinguished by the 87-base-pair reads and were therefore excluded. Because some donors lacked HLA typing at each locus, the association tests relied only on the typed subset. In a later analysis, the rate of TCR association differed among HLA loci, with DRB1 alleles having the most associated TCRs and HLA-C alleles having the fewest. In the study, some 160 TCR beta chains were listed as associated with cytomegalovirus. In a later genetic analysis, a missense DCLRE1C variant was associated with V-gene and J-gene trimming of TCR beta chains, and the association was replicated in an independent cohort. The only immune exposure information available for the cohort was CMV serostatus. In a later analysis, HLA-associated TCR beta chains were found to be more clonally expanded and to have lower generation probabilities than equally common non-associated chains. The authors suggested that the approach could potentially be extended to other disease states and immunological phenotypes. Correlated functional status among segregating V segments might reflect linkage disequilibrium, but an unknown experimental factor could not be ruled out. In an earlier analysis of some 540 of the donors, most TCR beta V segments appeared in productive rearrangements about 90% or about 30% of the time, broadly matching IMGT annotations. Only TCR beta chains were sequenced in this cohort, and the absence of alpha or paired-chain data limited detectable features. Several of the top co-occurrence clusters appeared to be linked to parvovirus B19, influenza, CMV and Epstein-Barr virus, according to a later analysis. The presence/absence analyses assumed that sequencing depth was roughly uniform across donors, and that assumption may not be true. In a later genetic analysis, fewer N-insertions in productive TCRs were reported among donors in an Asian-associated ancestry cluster than the roughly 670-donor mean. A further reported finding was that TCR beta sequences accurately predicted the HLA-A and HLA-B alleles for most subjects in the first cohort. Assigning TCR associations to individual alleles was difficult when HLA alleles, especially DR and DQ, strongly co-occurred. Because counts were too low, approximately 18 rarely observed V segments, including chromosome 9 orphons, were excluded from the earlier analysis of about 500 of the donors.

On this clone itself: The antigen it binds to is not known. There are no base qualities to consult, and no much larger clone falls within one base.

The cohort comprised some 730 healthy bone marrow donors. Cohort members were all nominally healthy when sampled, although unrecorded immune exposures were likely present. The donor was CMV seronegative and was included in the group of a few hundred seronegative cohort members. A peripheral blood sample was provided by each donor, and peripheral blood mononuclear cells were used for TCR beta sequencing. Genomic DNA was extracted from the blood cell samples with the Qiagen DNeasy Blood Extraction Kit. Receptor amplification or capture employed the immunoSEQ multiplex PCR assay. For the multiplex PCR, a mixture combining 60 forward primers for TCR Vbeta segments and 13 reverse primers for TCR Jbeta segments was used. The CDR3 region of rearranged TCR beta genes was amplified from genomic DNA by a multiplex PCR assay. Amplified TCR beta libraries were sequenced as 87-base-pair reads on the Illumina HiSeq System. The authors' analysis ran thus. In a later analysis, some 80 million unique TCR beta chains were counted across the roughly 610 repertoires, and about 10 million of these chains were shared by at least two donors. Raw reads were error-corrected and collapsed into unique sequences by a nearest-neighbor algorithm in which closely related sequences were merged to remove PCR and sequencing errors. V, D and J gene segments were assigned by aligning CDR3 sequences to IMGT reference sequences. For a sequence to be retained, a match of at least six nucleotides was required to both a V gene segment and a J gene segment. A rearrangement counted as productive if the CDR3 had no stop codons and remained in frame with V and J, and every other rearrangement counted as non-productive. CDR3 was defined by IMGT convention, running from the second conserved V-encoded cysteine to the conserved J-encoded phenylalanine. In an earlier analysis of 550 to 650 of the donors, sequences lacking an unambiguous match to a single V gene segment were excluded. An earlier analysis of about 600 of the donors called V segments functional above 56.7% productive rearrangements and segregating when the between-donor standard deviation exceeded 5%. To diagnose cytomegalovirus status from the catalog of TCR beta chain sequences, a statistical classification framework was built. A later analysis assigned V and J genes by comparing TCR nucleotide sequences with IMGT/GENE-DB human TR gene sequences. A later analysis assigned CDR3 sequences and most-parsimonious VDJ recombination scenarios with the TCRdist pipeline. In a later analysis, each TCR beta chain was defined by its CDR3 amino acid sequence together with its V-gene family, and reads lacking a unique V-gene family were excluded. In a later analysis, around 650 highly shared, low-generation-probability nucleotide sequences were removed to address suspected cross-contamination and a sequencing artifact. In a later analysis, a clonal expansion index for each public chain was calculated from normalized within-repertoire ranks of inferred template counts. Generation probabilities in a later analysis came from a VDJ recombination model fitted to out-of-frame rearrangements, and those results were checked against IGoR. A later analysis scored TCR-TCR, TCR-HLA and TCR-CMV co-occurrence with hypergeometric tests, applying a repertoire-size bias correction to TCR pairs. In a later analysis, false discovery rates were estimated by permuting HLA or CMV assignments 20 times. In a later analysis, co-occurring TCRs were grouped with DBSCAN, and TCRdist sequence similarity was added when clustering was performed within HLA-allele-positive subsets. Repertoires with fewer than 30,000 or more than 120,000 public chains were left out of co-occurrence clustering, as were five repertoires with anomalous nucleotide sharing. The clones in this table, taken by TCRdb from immuneACCESS, are in-frame only. Not every clone is retained; where verified, under half of the shortfall comes from an unresolved V gene, and the cause of the rest is unknown. V and J calls and clone size are given by that table; D and trimming were obtained from the DNA. This sample holds approximately 160,000 clones; over 60% were observed only once. 0.5% to 0.85% of the sample belongs to the ten largest clones.

CDR1 MGHDK and CDR2 SYGVNS are derived from the germline V gene. From cysteine to phenylalanine, the CDR3 is 16 amino acids long. Only the CDR3 DNA stays, 48 bases, in frame from base 1. Compared with germline, V lacks 7 bases and J lacks 4 bases; bases without a gene match: 9. The V gene is TRBV25-1 and the J gene is TRBJ2-5, with TRBD2 identical over 13 junction bases. What was sequenced was PBMCs. The origin of this receptor is a male donor in good health and CMV-seronegative. CDR3 reads: CASTGGGLAGRETQYF. The DNA sequence follows: TGTGCCAGCACCGGCGGGGGACTAGCGGGGAGAGAGACCCAGTACTTC.